These 5 T cell receptor beta chains came from one sample sequenced in a study of blood T cell repertoires in COVID-19. Only in-frame clones appear in the TCRdb table, and some are missing; sequencing was by immunoSEQ multiplex PCR. The sample includes over 150,000 clones, 80% to 90% of them seen just once. What was sequenced was peripheral blood. These receptor sequences come from a woman between 18 and 29 years old who had recovered from COVID-19.

V usage is TRBV7-9 and J usage is TRBJ1-1; tentatively, D is TRBD1 (5 bases). The V end was cut by 6 bases, the J end by 3 bases, with 17 bases between. Germline CDR1 SEHNR, CDR2 FQNEAQ (reference sequence). The CDR3 contains 15 residues. The DNA for the CDR3 is TGTGCCAGCAGTAAAAGCACAGGAGAGGACACTGAAGCTTTCTTT. Its protein is CASSKSTGEDTEAFF.

The gene calls are TRBV6-2 or TRBV6-3 and TRBJ1-1; possible D gene TRBD1, 6 bases. The CDR3 sequence is 15 residues long. Germline V gene sequence: CDR1 MNHEY, CDR2 SVGEGT. V lost 6 bases and J 4 bases, leaving 18 bases between the germline ends. The CDR3 sequence: CASSPTGLRGTEAFF. For the CDR3, the DNA is TGTGCCAGCAGCCCCACAGGGCTTCGGGGCACTGAAGCTTTCTTT.

V usage is TRBV11-2 and J usage is TRBJ1-3; no clear D gene. Germline values: CDR1 SGHAT, CDR2 FQNNGV. V lost 4 bases and J lost 0, with 13 bases in between. The CDR3 runs 16 residues. The CDR3 loop is CASSSRVISSGNTIYF. The CDR3 DNA reads as TGTGCCAGCAGCTCCCGAGTTATTAGCTCTGGAAACACCATATATTTT.

J is TRBJ2-7 and V is TRBV27; 11 bases align to TRBD2. Germline V lookup: CDR1 MNHEY, CDR2 SMNVEV (reference sequence). With 6 bases clipped from V and 4 bases from J, the junction kept 2 bases outside the gene matches. This CDR3 is built from 13 residues. CDR3 loop: CASSLAGGYEQYF. The CDR3 DNA reads TGTGCCAGCAGCCTAGCGGGGGGATACGAGCAGTACTTC.

The rearrangement uses TRBV6-5 and TRBJ2-5; 12 bases line up with TRBD2. Trimming took 8 bases from V and 5 from J; bases not matched to a gene: 9. This CDR3 is built from 15 residues. Germline V gives CDR1 MNHEY, CDR2 SVGAGI. The CDR3, as DNA: TGTGCCAGCGGTCTAGCGGGAGGGAATGGGGAGACCCAGTACTTC. Residues: CASGLAGGNGETQYF.